The TCR beta chain described here comes from a study of cytomegalovirus exposure and HLA in healthy donors. PCR employed 60 Vbeta and 13 Jbeta primers. Profiled with immunoSEQ multiplex PCR; TCRdb holds only in-frame clones, not every one. The table records roughly 200,000 clones, about four fifths of them present only once. Germline CDR1 reads SGHNT; CDR2 reads YENEEA. V lost 0 bases and J lost 4; bases outside the gene matches: 4. The CDR3 sequence is 15 residues long. The gene calls are TRBV11-3 and TRBJ1-2, with 8 bases identical to TRBD1. Input material: PBMCs. The sequence was obtained from a young woman in good health and CMV-seronegative. The CDR3 nucleotides read TGTGCCAGCAGCTTAGAAGAGACAGGGGCCTATGGCTACACCTTC. It encodes CASSLEETGAYGYTF. The full variable domain, rest sourced from reference TRBV11-3 and TRBJ1-2, is EAGVVQSPRYKIIEKKQPVAFWCNPISGHNTLYWYLQNLGQGPELLIRYENEEAVDDSQLPKDRFSAERLKGVDSTLKIQPAELGDSAVYLCASSLEETGAYGYTFGSGTRLTVV.